Presented here are 26 T cell receptor beta chains from one specimen sequenced in a study of blood T cell repertoires in COVID-19. Profiled with immunoSEQ multiplex PCR; TCRdb holds only in-frame clones, not every one. The top ten clones hold roughly 4.5% of a sample with about 160,000 clones, about nine tenths of them seen once. What was sequenced was peripheral blood. The receptors here all came from an older woman with active or convalescent COVID-19.

This chain links TRBV3-1 (or the pseudogene TRBV3-2) with TRBJ1-6; possibly TRBD1 for D (6 bases). Germline V gene lookup returns CDR1 LGHDT and CDR2 YNNKEL (reference sequence). V lost 2 bases, J lost 10 bases, and 18 bases lay in between. CDR3 length: 16 residues. CDR3 protein: CASSQPSGARGSPLHF. The CDR3 nucleotides are TGTGCCAGCAGCCAACCGTCAGGGGCCCGTGGCTCACCCCTCCACTTT.

CDR3 region: CSASNLGTQYF. CDR3 sequence (DNA): TGCAGTGCTAGTAATCTCGGTACGCAGTATTTT. The gene calls are TRBV20-1 and TRBJ2-3; D is uncertain. CDR1 and CDR2 from the germline V gene are DFQATT and SNEGSKA (reference sequence). The CDR3 is 11 residues long. V lost 3 bases, J lost 8 bases, and 9 bases lay in between.

The chain is built from TRBV20-1 and TRBJ1-2, with D uncertain. CDR1 and CDR2 (germline): DFQATT, SNEGSKA (reference sequence). Between the trimmed V and J ends, which lost 3 bases and 4 bases, there was a span of 6 bases. The CDR3 has 11 amino acids. CDR3 region: CSASNSYGYTF. The CDR3 DNA is TGCAGTGCTAGTAACAGCTATGGCTACACCTTC.

The rearrangement joins TRBV7-3 to TRBJ2-7; TRBD2 is a possible D gene (6 bases). Trimming removed 5 bases at V and 5 bases at J, with 13 bases between. Per the germline V gene, CDR1 is SGHTA and CDR2 is FQGTGA. The CDR3 consists of 13 residues. CDR3 region: CASSQDYNHEQYF. The CDR3 DNA reads as TGTGCCAGCAGCCAGGACTATAACCACGAGCAGTACTTC.

The rearrangement links TRBV18 to TRBJ2-3, with D unclear. Germline V lookup: CDR1 KGHSH, CDR2 LQKENI. The CDR3 covers 15 residues. Trimming removed 2 bases at V and 3 bases at J, with 12 bases between. The chain's CDR3 is CASSPVAPATDTQYF. In DNA form, the CDR3 reads TGTGCCAGCTCACCAGTCGCGCCTGCTACAGATACGCAGTATTTT. Full variable domain (missing parts from reference TRBV18 and TRBJ2-3): NAGVMQNPRHLVRRRGQEARLRCSPMKGHSHVYWYRQLPEEGLKFMVYLQKENIIDESGMPKERFSAEFPKEGPSILRIQQVVRGDSAAYFCASSPVAPATDTQYFGPGTRLTVL.

This clone was recorded only once. This chain uses TRBV19 with TRBJ1-1; TRBD1 is a possible D gene (6 bases). The CDR3 length is 15 residues. The V gene's germline CDR1 is LNHDA and CDR2 SQIVND (reference sequence). V lost 8 bases and J lost 1, with 17 bases in between. CDR3: CASRRDTLANTEAFF. The CDR3 DNA sequence: TGTGCCAGTCGCCGGGACACATTGGCGAACACTGAAGCTTTCTTT.

The J gene is TRBJ1-5, the V gene TRBV10-3; D is possibly TRBD1 (5 bases). Per the germline V gene, CDR1 is ENHRY and CDR2 is SYGVKD. Trimming cost V 3 bases and J 4 bases, with 13 bases left between them. CDR3 length: 15 amino acids. DNA for the CDR3: TGTGCCATCAGTGACGGGGGATATGGTAATCAGCCCCAGCATTTT. Encoded protein: CAISDGGYGNQPQHF.

V is TRBV30 and J is TRBJ1-1; D uncertain. From germline, CDR1 is GTSNPN and CDR2 SVGIG (reference sequence). Between the trimmed V and J ends, which lost 0 bases and 2 bases, there was a span of 7 bases. The CDR3 runs to 13 residues. The CDR3 region has the DNA TGTGCCTGGAGTGTAAACTTTAACACTGAAGCTTTCTTT. Its protein product is CAWSVNFNTEAFF.

The chain employs TRBV12-3 or TRBV12-4 and TRBJ2-3; D is possibly TRBD2 (5 bases). This CDR3 region has 11 residues. V lost 7 bases and J lost 6, with 8 bases in between. The CDR3 reads CASTWRDTQYF. DNA of the CDR3: TGTGCCAGCACCTGGAGGGATACGCAGTATTTT.

J is TRBJ1-1 and V is TRBV5-1, with TRBD1 identical over 9 bases. With 4 bases clipped from V and 0 bases from J, the junction kept 4 bases outside the gene matches. Germline CDR1 is SGHRS and CDR2 is YFSETQ. There are 15 residues in the CDR3. The CDR3 region has the DNA TGCGCCAGCAGCCCGGGGACAGGGATGAACACTGAAGCTTTCTTT. This gives the protein CASSPGTGMNTEAFF.

The genes are TRBV2 and TRBJ2-7; 10 bases line up with TRBD1. The junction had 8 bases not matched to a gene; V was cut back by 6 bases and J by 6 bases. There are 14 residues in the CDR3. CDR1 is SNHLY and CDR2 is FYNNEI in the germline V gene. CDR3 loop: CASREGTGVGEQYF. The CDR3 coding sequence is TGTGCCAGCAGAGAGGGGACAGGGGTTGGCGAGCAGTACTTC.

The chain carries TRBV15 and TRBJ1-1, with a tentative D call TRBD1 (5 bases). Trimming left V 1 base short and J 1 base short, with 7 bases between. The germline V gene has CDR1 LNHNV and CDR2 YYDKDF (reference sequence). This CDR3 spans 14 amino acids. The DNA of the CDR3 is TGTGCCACCAGCAGAGGCGGGGCGAACACTGAAGCTTTCTTT. This encodes CATSRGGANTEAFF.

This clone has a single count. The rearrangement joins TRBV19 to TRBJ1-1, with no clear D. The CDR3 loop spans 11 amino acids. Deletions cut 7 bases from V and 7 bases from J, with 10 bases between. The germline CDR1 and CDR2 sequences are LNHDA and SQIVND (reference sequence). DNA of the CDR3: TGTGCCAGTACCGACGAGGGTGAAGCTTTCTTT. It is translated as CASTDEGEAFF.

The chain couples TRBV4-1 to TRBJ1-5, with a possible D match to TRBD1 (5 bases). The CDR3 covers 16 residues. CDR1 and CDR2 from the germline V gene are MGHRA and YSYEKL. V lost 1 base and J 4 bases, leaving 14 bases between the germline ends. The CDR3 sequence is CASSQGRTGPNQPQHF. The CDR3 DNA reads as TGCGCCAGCAGCCAAGGGCGAACAGGACCTAATCAGCCCCAGCATTTT.

The chain uses TRBV10-3 and TRBJ2-3; 11 bases match TRBD2. This CDR3 has 15 residues. Unmatched junction bases numbered 5, after V lost 7 bases and J lost 2 bases. Germline values: CDR1 ENHRY, CDR2 SYGVKD. CDR3 in DNA: TGTGCCATCACCCCTAGCGGGGGGCACACAGATACGCAGTATTTT. It translates to CAITPSGGHTDTQYF.

V and J are TRBV10-3 and TRBJ1-5, with TRBD1 matching 8 bases. CDR3 length: 15 amino acids. V gave up 6 bases and J gave up 5 bases; unmatched junction bases: 9. Germline V gene sequence: CDR1 ENHRY, CDR2 SYGVKD. Here the CDR3 DNA reads TGTGCCATCAGGCCCGGACAGGGTATGGATCAGCCCCAGCATTTT. Protein sequence: CAIRPGQGMDQPQHF.

This chain links TRBV6-1 with TRBJ2-3; unclear D gene. V was clipped by 0 bases and J by 6 bases, with 10 bases between them. The CDR3 has 14 residues. From germline, CDR1 is MNHNS and CDR2 SASEGT. In nucleotides, the CDR3 is TGTGCCAGCAGTGAAGCCGCCCCCGGGGATACGCAGTATTTT. Translation gives CASSEAAPGDTQYF.

The genes are TRBV6-2 or TRBV6-3 and TRBJ2-1; perhaps TRBD1 as D (6 bases). This CDR3 is 15 amino acids long. V lost 6 bases, J lost 12 bases, and 24 bases lay in between. Germline CDR1 and CDR2: MNHEY and SVGEGT. DNA of the CDR3: TGTGCCAGCAGCTCTAACAGGGATCCCCCTCACGGGCAGTTCTTC. It is translated as CASSSNRDPPHGQFF.

This clone has just a few counts. The J gene is TRBJ2-1, the V gene TRBV19; 8 positions agree with TRBD2. CDR3 length: 15 residues. After removal of 6 bases from V and 6 bases from J, the junction contained 10 bases not matched to a gene. Germline lookup yields CDR1 LNHDA and CDR2 SQIVND (reference sequence). CDR3 in amino acids: CASRSLSGEGNEQFF. In nucleotides, the CDR3 is TGTGCCAGTAGAAGCCTTAGCGGGGAGGGCAATGAGCAGTTCTTC.

This sequence joins TRBV18 and TRBJ1-5; TRBD1 is a possible D gene (6 bases). Deletions cut 6 bases from V and 0 bases from J, with 9 bases between. The germline V gene has CDR1 KGHSH and CDR2 LQKENI. This CDR3 has 14 residues. The CDR3 DNA is TGTGCCAGCTCTCAGGGACATAGCAATCAGCCCCAGCATTTT. Amino acid sequence: CASSQGHSNQPQHF.

The V gene is TRBV6-5, the J gene TRBJ2-1; 10 nucleotides align to TRBD1. Looked up from germline, CDR1 is MNHEY and CDR2 is SVGAGI. V gave up 6 bases and J gave up 14 bases; unmatched junction bases: 7. The CDR3 runs to 12 residues. In DNA, the CDR3 is TGTGCCAGCAGCCGGACAGGGGGTGGGGAGTTCTTC. It yields the protein CASSRTGGGEFF.

The genes are TRBV3-1 (or the pseudogene TRBV3-2) and TRBJ2-7; maybe TRBD2 (7 bases). The length of the CDR3 is 15 residues. The V end was cut by 3 bases, the J end by 7 bases, with 19 bases between. The germline CDR1 and CDR2 sequences are LGHDT and YNNKEL (reference sequence). CDR3 sequence: CASSQGGGYSEEQYF. The CDR3, as DNA: TGTGCCAGCAGCCAGGGAGGGGGATATTCGGAAGAGCAGTACTTC.

CDR3 residues: CASSPGTENEKLFF. The CDR3 region has the DNA TGTGCCAGCAGCCCCGGGACAGAAAATGAAAAACTGTTTTTT. V usage is TRBV6-5 and J usage is TRBJ1-4, with 7 bases identical to TRBD1. The CDR3 sequence is 14 residues long. The germline CDR1 and CDR2 sequences are MNHEY and SVGAGI. J gave up 5 bases and V 6 bases, and 6 bases lay outside the gene matches.

The rearrangement links TRBV5-6 to TRBJ1-4, with TRBD1 identical over 9 bases. J lost 8 bases, V lost 4 bases, and 12 bases had no gene match. The germline CDR1 and CDR2 sequences are SGHDT and YYEEEE. The CDR3 sequence is 16 residues long. The CDR3 coding sequence is TGTGCCAGCAGCCTCTCCCGGGACAGGGTTAACGAAAAACTGTTTTTT. It yields the protein CASSLSRDRVNEKLFF.

J is TRBJ1-2 and V is TRBV5-6; 10 nucleotides line up with TRBD1. CDR1 SGHDT and CDR2 YYEEEE come from the germline V gene. J gave up 2 bases and V 3 bases, and 1 base lay outside the gene matches. The length of the CDR3 is 14 residues. The CDR3 DNA reads as TGTGCCAGCAGCTGGGGACAGGGGAACTATGGCTACACCTTC. Translating it yields CASSWGQGNYGYTF. The full variable domain, with the rest looked up from reference TRBV5-6 and TRBJ1-2, is DAGVTQSPTHLIKTRGQQVTLRCSPKSGHDTVSWYQQALGQGPQFIFQYYEEEERQRGNFPDRFSGHQFPNYSSELNVNALLLGDSALYLCASSWGQGNYGYTFGSGTRLTVV.

The CDR3 DNA follows: TGTGCCAGCACCAAGACAGGCCTTCCTATAGCCAAAAACATTCAGTACTTC. Encoded protein: CASTKTGLPIAKNIQYF. The chain is built from TRBV2 and TRBJ2-4; maybe TRBD1 (6 bases). Germline CDR1 SNHLY, CDR2 FYNNEI. Trimming cost V 7 bases and J 0 bases, with 19 bases left between them. The CDR3 loop spans 17 amino acids.